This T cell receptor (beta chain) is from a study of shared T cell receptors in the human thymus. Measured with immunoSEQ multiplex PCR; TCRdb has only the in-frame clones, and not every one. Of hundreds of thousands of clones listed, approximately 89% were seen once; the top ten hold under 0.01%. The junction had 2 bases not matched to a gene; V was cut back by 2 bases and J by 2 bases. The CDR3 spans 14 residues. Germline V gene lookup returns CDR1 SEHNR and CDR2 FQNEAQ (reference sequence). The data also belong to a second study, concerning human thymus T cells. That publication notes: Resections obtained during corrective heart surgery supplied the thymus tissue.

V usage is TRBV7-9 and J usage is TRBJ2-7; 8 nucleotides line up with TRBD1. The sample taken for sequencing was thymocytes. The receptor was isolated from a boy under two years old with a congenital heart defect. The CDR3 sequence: CASSLQGAAYEQYF. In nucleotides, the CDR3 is TGTGCCAGCAGCTTACAGGGGGCAGCCTACGAGCAGTACTTC.